These 13 T cell receptor beta chains share one sample of origin, sequenced in a study of T-cell memory formation after mild COVID-19. Each CDR3 protein is one row after TCRdb ran MiXCR on the 5' RACE reads. The table records hundreds of thousands of distinct CDR3 sequences, around 22% of them present only once. Sequenced material: PBMCs or a T cell subset sorted from them (not recorded which). The receptor source for this set is an adult woman who had mild COVID-19 (a few samples of this study predate the infection). Cell type and time point are not known.

The rearrangement links TRBV4-1 to TRBJ1-6; D not certain. The germline CDR1 and CDR2 sequences are MGHRA and YSYEKL. V was pared by 1 base and J by 5 bases, with 9 bases between. The CDR3 is 15 amino acids. DNA of the CDR3: TGCGCCAGCAGCCAAGGGCCTGTGGATAATTCACCCCTCCACTTT. This codes for CASSQGPVDNSPLHF.

The chain joins TRBV12-3 or TRBV12-4 to TRBJ2-2; D call uncertain. V was cut by 6 bases and J by 9 bases, with 17 bases left in between. This CDR3 spans 14 amino acids. CDR3 DNA: TGTGCCAGCAGGTTTACGTCTGTTTCGCGGGAGCTGTTTTTT. This codes for CASRFTSVSRELFF.

V and J are TRBV3-1 and TRBJ2-7, with TRBD2 matching 9 bases. In germline, CDR1 is LGHDT, CDR2 YNNKEL (reference sequence). Trimming took 5 bases from V and 12 from J; bases not matched to a gene: 8. The CDR3 is 12 residues long. CDR3: CASSTRTSDSYF. In nucleotides, the CDR3 is TGTGCCAGCAGCACCCGGACTAGCGACTCGTACTTC.

The table lists this clonotype with a few counts. The chain carries TRBV12-3 or TRBV12-4 and TRBJ1-6, with a weak D call TRBD1 (6 bases). The CDR3 covers 14 residues. The germline V and J ends were trimmed by 6 bases and 6 bases, with 12 bases remaining between them. CDR3 protein: CASRMTGSNSPLHF. The CDR3 region has the DNA TGTGCCAGCAGAATGACAGGCTCTAATTCACCCCTCCACTTT.

The table lists this clonotype with a few counts. V usage is TRBV15 and J usage is TRBJ2-6; no definite D call. CDR1 LNHNV and CDR2 YYDKDF come from the germline V gene (reference sequence). CDR3 length: 15 residues. Trimming took off 1 base at V and 2 bases at J, with 6 bases between the two ends. DNA for the CDR3: TGTGCCACCAGCAGAGGGGCGGCTGGGGCCAACGTCCTGACTTTC. This codes for CATSRGAAGANVLTF.

Note on this clonotype: One end of the junction does not line up with germline, which may come from a read error. The rearrangement uses TRBV4-1 and TRBJ2-1, with 13 bases identical to TRBD2. Germline CDR1 MGHRA, CDR2 YSYEKL. This CDR3 spans 18 amino acids. CDR3 DNA sequence: TGCGCCAGCAGTCAAGGGACTAGCGGGACCAGCTCCTACAATGAGCAGTTCTTC. This codes for CASSQGTSGTSSYNEQFF.

The V gene is TRBV10-3, the J gene TRBJ2-7, with a weak D call TRBD2 (6 bases). Germline CDR1 reads ENHRY; CDR2 reads SYGVKD. V lost 4 bases, J lost 3 bases, and 13 bases lay in between. The CDR3 sequence is 14 residues long. The CDR3 coding sequence is TGTGCCATCAGTGTTTCGGGAGCCCTCTACGAGCAGTACTTC. This codes for CAISVSGALYEQYF.

This clonotype was seen more than once but under ten times. The rearrangement links TRBV7-2 to TRBJ2-5; D is perhaps TRBD1 or TRBD2 (6 bases each). V was shortened by 6 bases and J by 3 bases, with 20 bases between the two germline ends. The CDR3 extends over 16 amino acids. The germline gives CDR1 SGHTA, CDR2 FQGNSA. The CDR3 loop reads CASRIQSRGLKETQYF. The CDR3 DNA reads TGTGCCAGCAGGATTCAGAGCCGGGGGCTTAAAGAGACCCAGTACTTC. Looking up the rest from reference TRBV7-2 and TRBJ2-5 gives the full variable domain: GAGVSQSPSNKVTEKGKDVELRCDPISGHTALYWYRQSLGQGLEFLIYFQGNSAPDKSGLPSDRFSAERTGGSVSTLTIQRTQQEDSAVYLCASRIQSRGLKETQYFGPGTRLLVL.

The V call is TRBV9, the J call TRBJ2-1; D possibly corresponds to TRBD2 (6 bases). This CDR3 comprises 15 residues. V lost 3 bases, J lost 4 bases, and 14 bases lay in between. Germline CDR1 reads SGDLS; CDR2 reads YYNGEE. CDR3 residues: CASSGSGTGYNEQFF. In DNA form, the CDR3 reads TGTGCCAGCAGCGGGTCCGGGACTGGATACAATGAGCAGTTCTTC.

The rearrangement joins TRBV10-3 to TRBJ2-2, with D uncertain. The germline V gene has CDR1 ENHRY and CDR2 SYGVKD. V was trimmed by 3 bases and J by 9 bases, leaving 5 bases between them. The CDR3 sequence is 11 residues long. The CDR3 here is CAISEGRELFF. The DNA of the CDR3 is TGTGCCATCAGTGAAGGGCGGGAGCTGTTTTTT.

J is TRBJ2-3 and V is TRBV5-1; 9 bases align to TRBD1. V lost 4 bases to trimming and J lost 0 bases; unmatched junction nucleotides: 6. The CDR3 extends over 16 amino acids. Germline V gene lookup returns CDR1 SGHRS and CDR2 YFSETQ. The CDR3 nucleotides read TGCGCCAGCAGCACCCTAACAGGGGGCAGCACAGATACGCAGTATTTT. This translates into CASSTLTGGSTDTQYF.

The chain combines TRBV7-2 with TRBJ2-3; 7 nucleotides agree with TRBD2. V dropped 5 bases and J dropped 3; count of bases not matched to a gene: 17. Germline V gene sequence: CDR1 SGHTA, CDR2 FQGNSA. The CDR3 is 18 residues long. CDR3 region: CASSPWVAGVRGTDTQYF. In nucleotides, the CDR3 is TGTGCCAGCAGCCCGTGGGTCGCGGGAGTTCGGGGGACAGATACGCAGTATTTT.

This rearrangement joins TRBV5-1 to TRBJ2-7; D possibly corresponds to TRBD1 (6 bases). Germline V gives CDR1 SGHRS, CDR2 YFSETQ. CDR3 length: 14 residues. V dropped 4 bases and J dropped 2 bases, with 13 bases sitting between them. The chain's CDR3 is CASSPIQGAYEQYF. The CDR3 coding sequence is TGCGCCAGCAGCCCAATACAGGGTGCCTACGAGCAGTACTTC.